This entry lists 27 T cell receptor beta chains sequenced from one sample in a study of PD-1 blockade in classical Hodgkin lymphoma. Using immunoSEQ multiplex PCR, the repertoire was profiled, and TCRdb retains in-frame clones only, with some absent. The repertoire holds some 93,000 clones, with around 78% as singletons. Time point specified: cycle 4 day 1 (C4D1), after more than five weeks of nivolumab. Relapse was seen in all patients after autologous stem cell transplantation, and brentuximab vedotin exposure was variable. The sample was peripheral blood mononuclear cells (PBMCs), taken before the fourth cycle of nivolumab. Receptors originate from a human donor with classical Hodgkin lymphoma.

This clone was seen only a few times. The rearrangement links TRBV28 to TRBJ2-6; D gene unclear. The CDR3 spans 14 residues. V was shortened by 4 bases and J by 0 bases, with 4 bases between the two germline ends. Germline CDR1 MDHEN, CDR2 SYDVKM. CDR3 residues: CASSWRSGANVLTF. In DNA form, the CDR3 reads TGTGCCAGCAGTTGGCGCTCTGGGGCCAACGTCCTGACTTTC.

The chain carries TRBV6-5 and TRBJ1-1; D is uncertain. This CDR3 spans 13 amino acids. Between the trimmed V and J ends, which lost 0 bases and 5 bases, there was a span of 7 bases. The germline V gene has CDR1 MNHEY and CDR2 SVGAGI. The CDR3, as DNA: TGTGCCAGCAGTTACTCGGAGACGACTGAAGCTTTCTTT. Protein sequence: CASSYSETTEAFF.

V and J are TRBV7-9 and TRBJ2-3; 7 nucleotides agree with TRBD2. J gave up 2 bases and V 1 base, and 9 bases lay outside the gene matches. Germline V gene sequence: CDR1 SEHNR, CDR2 FQNEAQ (reference sequence). The CDR3 extends over 17 amino acids. CDR3 DNA sequence: TGTGCCAGCAGCTTAGATGGTGGGGCGGGAGACACAGATACGCAGTATTTT. Translated: CASSLDGGAGDTDTQYF.

This chain joins TRBV7-9 and TRBJ1-2; D is undetermined. From germline, CDR1 is SEHNR and CDR2 FQNEAQ (reference sequence). The CDR3 length is 14 residues. Trimming left V 5 bases short and J 4 bases short, with 14 bases between. CDR3 in amino acids: CASSPGGGPYGYTF. In DNA form, the CDR3 reads TGTGCCAGCAGCCCGGGAGGCGGCCCCTATGGCTACACCTTC.

This clone came up once. The chain couples TRBV6-6 to TRBJ1-4; D ambiguous. This CDR3 is built from 15 residues. The germline V and J ends were trimmed by 8 bases and 2 bases, with 15 bases remaining between them. Germline V CDR1 and CDR2: MNHNY, SVGAGI (reference sequence). In DNA form, the CDR3 reads TGTGCCAGCGGGGTGGTCACCACCACTAATGAAAAACTGTTTTTT. Translated, it gives CASGVVTTTNEKLFF.

The genes are TRBV4-1 and TRBJ1-2; the D is unclear. The germline V gene has CDR1 MGHRA and CDR2 YSYEKL. V lost 5 bases and J 5 bases, leaving 12 bases between the germline ends. The CDR3 has 13 residues. The CDR3 protein is CASSDGPLYGYTF. CDR3 nucleotide sequence: TGCGCCAGCAGCGATGGGCCACTTTATGGCTACACCTTC.

This chain uses TRBV5-1 with TRBJ1-3; D gene ambiguous. The CDR3 spans 14 residues. The germline gives CDR1 SGHRS, CDR2 YFSETQ. V gave up 3 bases and J gave up 5 bases, with 12 bases separating them. The CDR3: CASSSGGVRNTIYF. As DNA, the CDR3 is TGCGCCAGCAGCTCTGGAGGTGTGAGAAACACCATATATTTT.

This clone was seen a handful of times. The chain recombines TRBV18 with TRBJ2-5, with D possibly called TRBD1 or TRBD2 (5 bases each). The germline gives CDR1 KGHSH, CDR2 LQKENI. This CDR3 contains 19 residues. V gave up 2 bases and J gave up 4 bases, with 26 bases separating them. The CDR3 spells CASSPVGPGSLGQGETQYF. The CDR3 bases are TGTGCCAGCTCACCAGTCGGGCCGGGGTCGCTTGGACAAGGAGAGACCCAGTACTTC.

CDR3 DNA: TGTGCCATCAGTGATTTGGAGGGTGGTGAGCAGTTCTTC. Translation gives CAISDLEGGEQFF. The gene calls are TRBV10-3 and TRBJ2-1; TRBD2 might be the D (6 bases). V was trimmed by 3 bases and J by 9 bases, leaving 12 bases between them. The length of the CDR3 is 13 residues. CDR1 and CDR2 (germline): ENHRY, SYGVKD.

The CDR3, as DNA: TGCGCCAGCAGCTTGGAAGGGTTCTCTGGGGCCAACGTCCTGACTTTC. Its protein product is CASSLEGFSGANVLTF. The rearrangement uses TRBV5-1 and TRBJ2-6; no clear D gene. The CDR3 totals 16 residues. Trimming took 0 bases from V and 0 from J, leaving 7 bases between them. Per the germline V gene, CDR1 is SGHRS and CDR2 is YFSETQ.

V and J are TRBV27 and TRBJ1-4; D remains ambiguous. Trimming shortened V by 4 bases and J by 0 bases, and 12 bases separated the two germline ends. CDR1 and CDR2 (germline): MNHEY, SMNVEV (reference sequence). The CDR3 contains 16 residues. The CDR3 reads CASSSRSLATNEKLFF. The CDR3 DNA is TGTGCCAGCAGTTCAAGGTCGCTGGCAACTAATGAAAAACTGTTTTTT.

V and J are TRBV18 and TRBJ2-4; no reliable D call. This CDR3 is built from 16 residues. Germline CDR1 is KGHSH and CDR2 is LQKENI. Trimming took 1 base from V and 0 from J, leaving 10 bases between them. The DNA of the CDR3 is TGTGCCAGCTCACCACTACCAACCTTAGCCAAAAACATTCAGTACTTC. Translated, it gives CASSPLPTLAKNIQYF.

The chain links TRBV6-5 to TRBJ1-5, with TRBD1 matching over 8 bases. Germline V gene data show CDR1 as MNHEY and CDR2 as SVGAGI. CDR3 length equals 14 residues. V gave up 7 bases and J gave up 6 bases; unmatched junction bases: 8. CDR3 amino acids: CASNRDRGPQPQHF. The CDR3 DNA sequence: TGTGCCAGCAACCGAGACAGGGGCCCTCAGCCCCAGCATTTT.

This clone came up a few times. The rearrangement joins TRBV6-1 to TRBJ1-1; maybe TRBD1 (5 bases). Looked up from germline, CDR1 is MNHNS and CDR2 is SASEGT. The germline V and J ends were trimmed by 4 bases and 2 bases, with 14 bases remaining between them. This CDR3 region has 15 residues. Here the CDR3 DNA reads TGTGCCAGCAGTGGTCCAGGGCAGACTAACACTGAAGCTTTCTTT. Encoded protein: CASSGPGQTNTEAFF.

The chain is built from TRBV7-2 and TRBJ2-3; no clear D gene. From germline, CDR1 is SGHTA and CDR2 FQGNSA. V was cut by 3 bases and J by 4 bases, with 20 bases left in between. There are 17 residues in the CDR3. The CDR3 here is CASSFYRNRRAADTQYF. The CDR3 nucleotides read TGTGCCAGCAGCTTTTATCGCAATCGGAGAGCCGCAGATACGCAGTATTTT.

V and J are TRBV2 and TRBJ2-1; D is perhaps TRBD1 (6 bases). The germline gives CDR1 SNHLY, CDR2 FYNNEI. Between the trimmed V and J ends, which lost 3 bases and 7 bases, there was a span of 13 bases. This CDR3 has 14 amino acids. CDR3 bases: TGTGCCAGCAGTGACCCCCCAGGGGTTAATGAGCAGTTCTTC. It codes for CASSDPPGVNEQFF.

The chain recombines TRBV18 with TRBJ2-1; 7 bases fit TRBD2. Germline V gene sequence: CDR1 KGHSH, CDR2 LQKENI. V trimming: 3 bases; J trimming: 6 bases; junction bases outside the gene matches: 5. The CDR3 is 14 amino acids. The CDR3 loop reads CASSPVGLFNEQFF. The CDR3 DNA sequence: TGTGCCAGCTCACCCGTGGGACTATTCAATGAGCAGTTCTTC.

The genes are TRBV18 and TRBJ2-7; D is possibly TRBD2 (6 bases). This CDR3 is built from 14 residues. Germline-derived CDR1 and CDR2 are KGHSH and LQKENI. Trimming shortened V by 3 bases and J by 0 bases, and 9 bases separated the two germline ends. The CDR3 protein is CASSPGTASYEQYF. Here the CDR3 DNA reads TGTGCCAGCTCACCCGGGACTGCCTCCTACGAGCAGTACTTC.

V is TRBV18 and J is TRBJ1-4; D not certain. This CDR3 is built from 17 residues. From germline, CDR1 is KGHSH and CDR2 LQKENI. The germline V and J ends were trimmed by 0 bases and 3 bases, with 14 bases remaining between them. CDR3 sequence: CASSPPGRRVSNEKLFF. CDR3 DNA: TGTGCCAGCTCACCACCGGGGAGGAGGGTGTCTAATGAAAAACTGTTTTTT.

The CDR3 protein is CASSLVGEGEQFF. Written as DNA, the CDR3 is TGTGCCAGCAGCTTGGTGGGCGAGGGGGAGCAGTTCTTC. The gene calls are TRBV5-6 and TRBJ2-1, with D possibly called TRBD1 or TRBD2 (5 bases each). CDR1 and CDR2 from the germline V gene are SGHDT and YYEEEE. The V and J ends lost 0 bases and 10 bases respectively, with 11 bases between them. This CDR3 region has 13 residues. The full variable domain, with the rest looked up from reference TRBV5-6 and TRBJ2-1, is DAGVTQSPTHLIKTRGQQVTLRCSPKSGHDTVSWYQQALGQGPQFIFQYYEEEERQRGNFPDRFSGHQFPNYSSELNVNALLLGDSALYLCASSLVGEGEQFFGPGTRLTVL.

Comments on this clone: Germline and junction disagree at one end, which may indicate a read error. The chain carries TRBV11-2 and TRBJ2-2, with 7 bases fitting TRBD2. Germline CDR1 SGHAT, CDR2 FQNNGV. The CDR3 has 15 residues. The CDR3 DNA sequence: TGTGCCAGCGGCTTAACGGGAGGAAGGACCGGGGAGCTGTTTTTT. Its protein product is CASGLTGGRTGELFF.

The chain combines TRBV5-1 with TRBJ1-4; 9 bases map to TRBD1. From germline, CDR1 is SGHRS and CDR2 YFSETQ. V shed 1 base, J shed 7 bases, and the junction held 5 bases outside the gene matches. The CDR3 sequence is 15 residues long. The CDR3 is CASSLTGGFSEKLFF. DNA for the CDR3: TGCGCCAGCAGCTTGACAGGGGGCTTTAGTGAAAAACTGTTTTTT.

The chain uses TRBV28 and TRBJ2-5, with 8 nucleotides matching TRBD2. Per germline, CDR1 MDHEN and CDR2 SYDVKM. The V gene end was trimmed by 2 bases and the J gene end by 4 bases; junction bases not matched to a gene: 15. The CDR3 runs to 18 residues. For the CDR3, the DNA is TGTGCCAGCAGTTTACTCCGCCGGGGCGGGAGGCATGGAGAGACCCAGTACTTC. Protein product: CASSLLRRGGRHGETQYF.

The genes are TRBV5-1 and TRBJ1-6, with TRBD1 identical over 10 bases. Trimming at V came to 4 bases and at J to 7 bases, leaving 5 bases not matched to a gene. The CDR3 extends over 15 amino acids. Germline CDR1 and CDR2: SGHRS and YFSETQ. The CDR3 DNA sequence: TGCGCCAGCAGCCCGGGGACAGGGGTAAATTCACCCCTCCACTTT. Encoded protein: CASSPGTGVNSPLHF.

J is TRBJ2-3 and V is TRBV10-3; 14 nucleotides line up with TRBD2. CDR3 length equals 17 residues. The V segment lost 3 bases and the J segment 4 bases; nucleotides outside the gene matches: 6. Germline-derived CDR1 and CDR2 are ENHRY and SYGVKD. Written as DNA, the CDR3 is TGTGCCATCAGTGACTCAAGACTAGCGGGAGGGCCAGATACGCAGTATTTT. Translation: CAISDSRLAGGPDTQYF.

The chain uses TRBV10-3 and TRBJ2-5; 7 bases align to TRBD2. Germline CDR1 is ENHRY and CDR2 is SYGVKD. After removal of 0 bases from V and 5 bases from J, the junction contained 3 bases not matched to a gene. This CDR3 spans 14 amino acids. The CDR3 sequence: CAISESREGETQYF. The CDR3 region has the DNA TGTGCCATCAGTGAGTCGAGGGAGGGGGAGACCCAGTACTTC.

The chain links TRBV6-5 to TRBJ2-7; D gene ambiguous. Germline V lookup: CDR1 MNHEY, CDR2 SVGAGI. The CDR3 has 14 residues. The V end lost 3 bases, the J end lost 2 bases, and 11 bases lay between the germline ends. The CDR3 coding sequence is TGTGCCAGCAGTTATTCGACACGGACCTACGAGCAGTACTTC. Its protein is CASSYSTRTYEQYF.